Presented here are 21 T cell receptor beta chains from one specimen sequenced in a study of blood T cell repertoires in COVID-19 (dated by TCRdb to 2020 to 2022). Library preparation used the immunoSEQ multiplex PCR assay. The clones in this table, taken by TCRdb from immuneACCESS, are in-frame only. Not every clone is retained; where verified, under half of the shortfall comes from an unresolved V gene, and the cause of the rest is unknown. This sample comprises 70,000 or so clones, over 80% of them detected only once. The top ten constitute 9.5% to 15% of the sample. Sequencing input: peripheral blood. Source of these receptors: a middle-aged man with COVID-19, enrolled during active disease.

The V gene is TRBV7-9, the J gene TRBJ2-2, with 7 bases matching TRBD1. J was trimmed by 3 bases and V by 5 bases; bases with no gene match: 6. The CDR3 consists of 15 residues. Looked up from germline, CDR1 is SEHNR and CDR2 is FQNEAQ (reference sequence). The DNA of the CDR3 is TGTGCCAGCAGCCAAGACGACAGGGACACCGGGGAGCTGTTTTTT. It translates to CASSQDDRDTGELFF. The entire variable domain, with the rest obtained from reference TRBV7-9 and TRBJ2-2, is as follows: DTGVSQNPRHKITKRGQNVTFRCDPISEHNRLYWYRQTLGQGPEFLTYFQNEAQLEKSRLLSDRFSAERPKGSFSTLEIQRTEQGDSAMYLCASSQDDRDTGELFFGEGSRLTVL.

The genes are TRBV30 and TRBJ2-1, with 10 nucleotides matching TRBD2. Germline V gene data show CDR1 as GTSNPN and CDR2 as SVGIG (reference sequence). Trimming at V came to 4 bases and at J to 13 bases, leaving 16 bases not matched to a gene. The CDR3 consists of 15 residues. CDR3 DNA: TGTGCCTGGACCAAGGGTACTAGCGGGACAAATTTACAGTTCTTC. This gives the protein CAWTKGTSGTNLQFF.

This clone occurred a few times. This chain connects TRBV3-1 (or the pseudogene TRBV3-2) to TRBJ2-1; D is possibly TRBD1 (6 bases). From germline, CDR1 is LGHDT and CDR2 YNNKEL (reference sequence). V gave up 4 bases and J gave up 5 bases, with 12 bases separating them. This CDR3 is built from 14 residues. The CDR3, as DNA: TGTGCCAGCAGCCTGAGGGGACAAAACAATGAGCAGTTCTTC. Protein sequence: CASSLRGQNNEQFF.

J is TRBJ1-2 and V is TRBV28, with D perhaps TRBD1 (5 bases). Trimming stripped 2 bases from V and 8 bases from J, with 18 bases between. Germline-derived CDR1 and CDR2 are MDHEN and SYDVKM. This CDR3 is built from 15 residues. CDR3 residues: CASSLTDTEKGGYTF. The CDR3 DNA reads TGTGCCAGCAGTTTAACGGACACGGAGAAAGGAGGCTACACCTTC.

This rearrangement joins TRBV27 to TRBJ2-3; D may be TRBD2 (5 bases). The ends were cut back, 5 bases at V and 4 bases at J, with 16 bases in the middle. The CDR3 extends over 15 amino acids. Germline lookup yields CDR1 MNHEY and CDR2 SMNVEV (reference sequence). CDR3: CASSRGWVAPDTQYF. The CDR3 DNA follows: TGTGCCAGCAGTCGAGGGTGGGTAGCGCCAGATACGCAGTATTTT.

This chain uses TRBV7-9 with TRBJ1-2, with no clear D. Germline values: CDR1 SEHNR, CDR2 FQNEAQ (reference sequence). Trimming pared 1 base from V and 6 bases from J, leaving 12 bases between. CDR3 size: 14 residues. The CDR3 DNA reads as TGTGCCAGCAGCTTAGATGCGGGCCTGAATGGCTACACCTTC. It encodes CASSLDAGLNGYTF.

The chain is built from TRBV29-1 and TRBJ2-3, with TRBD1 matching 8 bases. Per germline, CDR1 SQVTM and CDR2 ANQGSEA. V lost 5 bases and J lost 4; bases outside the gene matches: 17. CDR3 length: 17 residues. The CDR3 nucleotides read TGCAGCGTTATAATAAACAGACAGGGGTTTCCCCCAGATACGCAGTATTTT. Residues: CSVIINRQGFPPDTQYF.

The chain employs TRBV5-1 and TRBJ2-1; D is uncertain. Trimming stripped 0 bases from V and 9 bases from J, with 7 bases between. CDR3 size: 12 residues. Germline loops: CDR1 SGHRS, CDR2 YFSETQ. The CDR3 reads CASSLARGEQFF. CDR3 nucleotide sequence: TGCGCCAGCAGCTTGGCGCGTGGTGAGCAGTTCTTC.

The V and J genes are TRBV15 and TRBJ1-1; 9 positions match TRBD1. The length of the CDR3 is 16 residues. Per germline, CDR1 LNHNV and CDR2 YYDKDF (reference sequence). The V and J ends lost 2 bases and 1 base, in that order; junction bases with no gene match: 5. CDR3 in amino acids: CATSRLGTGWNTEAFF. The CDR3 coding sequence is TGTGCCACCAGCAGACTTGGGACAGGGTGGAACACTGAAGCTTTCTTT.

The V call is TRBV3-1 (or the pseudogene TRBV3-2), the J call TRBJ1-2, with D tentatively TRBD1 (5 bases). The V and J ends lost 0 bases and 7 bases respectively, with 9 bases between them. This CDR3 comprises 13 residues. In germline, CDR1 is LGHDT, CDR2 YNNKEL (reference sequence). CDR3 sequence reads: CASSQDRVGGYTF. The CDR3 coding sequence is TGTGCCAGCAGCCAAGACAGGGTTGGTGGCTACACCTTC.

This sequence joins TRBV12-3 or TRBV12-4 and TRBJ1-6; possible D gene TRBD1, 5 bases. The V end lost 7 bases, the J end lost 9 bases, and 10 bases lay between the germline ends. The CDR3 spans 12 residues. CDR3 coding DNA: TGTGCCAGCACCTCGCAGGGTTCACCCCTCCACTTT. It translates to CASTSQGSPLHF.

This clone has only a few counts. The chain combines TRBV29-1 with TRBJ1-2; 7 bases match TRBD1. The CDR3 consists of 12 residues. Unmatched junction bases numbered 10, after V lost 7 bases and J lost 8 bases. CDR1 and CDR2 (germline): SQVTM, ANQGSEA. The chain's CDR3 is CSAEGGGGGYTF. The CDR3 bases are TGCAGCGCCGAAGGAGGGGGCGGCGGCTACACCTTC.

This chain joins TRBV7-8 and TRBJ2-7, with D perhaps TRBD1 (8 bases). The length of the CDR3 is 12 residues. Germline CDR1 is SGHVS and CDR2 is FQNEAQ. Trimming removed 5 bases at V and 6 bases at J, with 11 bases between. The CDR3 sequence: CASSHRGGEQYF. For the CDR3, the DNA is TGTGCCAGCAGCCACAGGGGGGGCGAGCAGTACTTC.

The CDR3 region is CSASGQGAFNEQFF. DNA for the CDR3: TGCAGTGCTAGTGGGCAGGGGGCTTTTAATGAGCAGTTCTTC. The V and J genes are TRBV20-1 and TRBJ2-1; TRBD1 matches 8 bases. The V gene's germline CDR1 is DFQATT and CDR2 SNEGSKA (reference sequence). The CDR3 runs 14 residues. J gave up 7 bases and V 3 bases, and 8 bases lay outside the gene matches.

The rearrangement links TRBV10-2 to TRBJ2-2; 9 positions agree with TRBD1. V gave up 5 bases and J gave up 0 bases; unmatched junction bases: 7. Per the germline V gene, CDR1 is WSHSY and CDR2 is SAAADI. This CDR3 is built from 17 residues. CDR3 nucleotides: TGCGCCAGCAGTATAGACAGGGGGTTCGCGAACACCGGGGAGCTGTTTTTT. This codes for CASSIDRGFANTGELFF.

This chain joins TRBV2 and TRBJ2-5, with D possibly being TRBD1 (6 bases). Trimming shortened V by 9 bases and J by 4 bases, and 15 bases separated the two germline ends. The CDR3 extends over 13 amino acids. Germline loops: CDR1 SNHLY, CDR2 FYNNEI. The CDR3 spells CASTWTERETQYF. DNA for the CDR3: TGTGCCAGTACTTGGACAGAGCGAGAGACCCAGTACTTC.

This clone was observed once. The chain uses TRBV7-2 and TRBJ2-5, with TRBD2 identical over 7 bases. The V segment lost 3 bases and the J segment 6 bases; nucleotides outside the gene matches: 7. The CDR3 sequence is 14 residues long. Germline CDR1 and CDR2: SGHTA and FQGNSA. CDR3 residues: CASSFFAGEQTQYF. The CDR3 DNA is TGTGCCAGCAGCTTTTTCGCGGGAGAACAGACCCAGTACTTC.

This sequence joins TRBV12-5 and TRBJ2-7; 10 bases match TRBD2. This CDR3 contains 15 residues. In germline, CDR1 is LGHNT, CDR2 FRNRAP. V trimming: 3 bases; J trimming: 4 bases; junction bases outside the gene matches: 6. CDR3 nucleotide sequence: TGTGCTAGTGGTTTATTACTAGCGGGAAGGTACGAGCAGTACTTC. Protein: CASGLLLAGRYEQYF.

This clone was seen only once. The rearrangement uses TRBV7-9 and TRBJ2-5; tentatively, D is TRBD2 (6 bases). Between the trimmed V and J ends, which lost 3 bases and 3 bases, there was a span of 11 bases. Germline CDR1 reads SEHNR; CDR2 reads FQNEAQ (reference sequence). The CDR3 extends over 14 amino acids. CDR3 nucleotide sequence: TGTGCCAGCAGCTTTCGCGGGGTAGAAGAGACCCAGTACTTC. Translated: CASSFRGVEETQYF.

By frequency in the sample, this clone is medium-sized. V and J are TRBV6-1 and TRBJ2-1, with TRBD2 matching 12 bases. In germline, CDR1 is MNHNS, CDR2 SASEGT. Trimming removed 3 bases from V and 7 bases from J; junction bases left unmatched: 7. This CDR3 has 16 residues. The CDR3 region is CASSDRTSGVRNEQFF. The DNA for the CDR3 is TGTGCCAGCAGTGACCGGACTAGCGGGGTCCGGAATGAGCAGTTCTTC.

The sample holds a few counts of this clone. The V gene is TRBV5-1, the J gene TRBJ2-3; 8 bases align to TRBD2. Germline CDR1 is SGHRS and CDR2 is YFSETQ. CDR3 size: 15 residues. Unmatched junction bases numbered 13, after V lost 7 bases and J lost 6 bases. The CDR3 nucleotides are TGCGCCAGCCTCCTCGGGACGGGAGGGGAGGATACGCAGTATTTT. Its translation is CASLLGTGGEDTQYF. Variable domain in full (rest from reference TRBV5-1 and TRBJ2-3): KAGVTQTPRYLIKTRGQQVTLSCSPISGHRSVSWYQQTPGQGLQFLFEYFSETQRNKGNFPGRFSGRQFSNSRSEMNVSTLELGDSALYLCASLLGTGGEDTQYFGPGTRLTVL.